This paragraph reports one TCR beta chain. Constant-region priming of approximately 500 ng total RNA yielded TCR beta cDNA. Slightly modified ARM-PCR served as the procedure for the TCR beta libraries. These libraries came from three rounds of nested multiplex PCR. A single record per CDR3 protein comes from TCRdb applying MiXCR to the multiplex PCR reads. The top ten clones hold 15% to 20% of a sample with about 190,000 distinct CDR3 sequences, about 85% of them seen once. This sample is part of a study of tumor-infiltrating lymphocytes in primary liver carcinoma. Total RNA and DNA came together from around 20-30 mg of bulk tissue without cell sorting. Researchers took samples from five separate regions of each tumor. Source material: tumor tissue from primary liver carcinoma. This TCR was recovered from a man aged 35 to 55 with primary liver carcinoma and hepatitis B virus infection.

CDR3 coding DNA: TGTGCCAGCAGCGCCCAGAGGGATACGCAGTATTTT. This translates into CASSAQRDTQYF. This chain joins TRBV14 and TRBJ2-3; D gene unclear. The CDR3 length is 12 residues. V lost 5 bases to trimming and J lost 6 bases, with 9 bases between them. CDR1 is SGHDN and CDR2 is FVKESK in the germline V gene.